Presented here are 14 T cell receptor beta chains from one specimen sequenced in a study of early T cells in non-severe SARS-CoV-2 infection. TCRdb independently ran MiXCR on the 5' RACE reads; one entry per CDR3 protein. This table has under 55,000 distinct CDR3 sequences, around a tenth appearing once. The sequencing sample was made of whole blood. All receptors derive from an adult who was a healthcare worker with PCR-confirmed SARS-CoV-2 infection or an uninfected control (not recorded which).

There are many counts of this clonotype. The chain uses TRBV28 and TRBJ1-5, with a tentative D call TRBD1 (5 bases). Germline V gives CDR1 MDHEN, CDR2 SYDVKM. CDR3 length: 12 amino acids. The germline V and J ends were trimmed by 10 bases and 4 bases, with 11 bases remaining between them. CDR3: CATWGNNQPQHF. DNA for the CDR3: TGTGCCACCTGGGGCAATAATCAGCCCCAGCATTTT.

In this sample, this clonotype turned up many times. CDR3 nucleotides: TGTGCCAGCAGTTCCAGGGCGTCTAGCTCCTACAATGAGCAGTTCTTC. Protein product: CASSSRASSSYNEQFF. J is TRBJ2-1 and V is TRBV6-2 or TRBV6-3, with D possibly matching TRBD1 (5 bases). In germline, CDR1 is MNHEY, CDR2 SVGEGT. The CDR3 totals 16 residues. Trimming pared 4 bases from V and 0 bases from J, leaving 13 bases between.

As for this clonotype: One base away lies a much larger clone, so this may be a sequencing read error. The chain carries TRBV10-3 and TRBJ1-1; D unclear. CDR3 length: 11 residues. CDR1 and CDR2 from the germline V gene are ENHRY and SYGVKD. Trimming stripped 8 bases from V and 5 bases from J, with 9 bases between. The CDR3 is CAICGETEAFF. The CDR3 DNA reads as TGTGCCATCTGTGGCGAAACTGAAGCTTTCTTT.

In its sample, this clonotype was seen a few times. The chain is built from TRBV29-1 and TRBJ2-5; D is possibly TRBD1 (5 bases). Looked up from germline, CDR1 is SQVTM and CDR2 is ANQGSEA. Trimming took off 5 bases at V and 1 base at J, with 11 bases between the two ends. CDR3 size: 13 residues. The CDR3 DNA reads TGCAGCGTTCTCCGACAGATCCAAGAGACCCAGTACTTC. This translates into CSVLRQIQETQYF.

This clonotype has ten or more counts. The J gene is TRBJ1-4, the V gene TRBV18; 7 bases line up with TRBD1. Germline V gene sequence: CDR1 KGHSH, CDR2 LQKENI. With 6 bases clipped from V and 7 bases from J, the junction kept 8 bases outside the gene matches. The CDR3 runs to 14 residues. The chain's CDR3 is CASSLDRVGEKLFF. Here the CDR3 DNA reads TGTGCCAGCTCTCTCGACAGGGTTGGTGAAAAACTGTTTTTT.

This clonotype was counted many times. J is TRBJ1-1 and V is TRBV4-3; D not resolved. Trimming stripped 1 base from V and 3 bases from J, with 9 bases between. This CDR3 region has 14 residues. Germline V CDR1 and CDR2: LGHNA, YSLEER. CDR3 DNA sequence: TGCGCCAGCAGCCAAGGCGACGGGTACACTGAAGCTTTCTTT. Translated: CASSQGDGYTEAFF.

This clonotype was seen at least ten times. Because the CDR3 is missing its conserved closing phenylalanine or tryptophan, this is likely a read error. Because the CDR3's place on the DNA is in doubt, the DNA is left out and the CDR3 is given as listed by TCRdb. The CDR3 loop reads CASRHTGGQDI. This chain joins TRBV28 and TRBJ1-1; TRBD1 is taken as the D call from the table, unchecked against the DNA. The germline CDR1 and CDR2 sequences are MDHEN and SYDVKM. 11 amino acids form the CDR3, both terminal residues included.

This clonotype has at least ten counts. The CDR3 reads CASSGQGAETQYF. In DNA, the CDR3 is TGTGCCAGCAGCGGACAGGGGGCCGAGACCCAGTACTTC. The V gene is TRBV9, the J gene TRBJ2-5, with 10 bases aligning to TRBD1. This CDR3 has 13 residues. The germline CDR1 and CDR2 sequences are SGDLS and YYNGEE. The trim removed 3 bases at V and 5 bases at J, leaving 1 base unmatched.

This clonotype came up many times. V is TRBV28 and J is TRBJ2-7; D may be TRBD2 (5 bases). Deletions cut 4 bases from V and 3 bases from J, with 16 bases between. CDR1 MDHEN and CDR2 SYDVKM come from the germline V gene. The CDR3 spans 15 residues. Here the CDR3 DNA reads TGTGCCAGCAGTTCCCGGACCGGGAAGTACTACGAGCAGTACTTC. It yields the protein CASSSRTGKYYEQYF.

The gene calls are TRBV20-1 and TRBJ2-6; D gene ambiguous. V was clipped by 5 bases and J by 4 bases, with 9 bases between them. The CDR3 consists of 13 residues. Germline CDR1 and CDR2: DFQATT and SNEGSKA (reference sequence). CDR3 nucleotides: TGCAGTGCTCCCCTCGTCGGGGCCAACGTCCTGACTTTC. It encodes CSAPLVGANVLTF.

This clonotype was counted at least ten times. The CDR3 spells CASSLVAGDYEQYF. CDR3 DNA: TGTGCCAGCAGCTTAGTCGCAGGGGATTACGAGCAGTACTTC. The rearrangement links TRBV7-8 to TRBJ2-7; D might be TRBD1 (6 bases). Trimming cost V 1 base and J 4 bases, with 11 bases left between them. The V gene's germline CDR1 is SGHVS and CDR2 FQNEAQ. CDR3 length: 14 residues. Full variable domain (remainder filled in from reference TRBV7-8 and TRBJ2-7): GAGVSQSPRYKVAKRGQDVALRCDPISGHVSLFWYQQALGQGPEFLTYFQNEAQLDKSGLPSDRFFAERPEGSVSTLKIQRTQQEDSAVYLCASSLVAGDYEQYFGPGTRLTVT.

This clonotype was found many times. This chain joins TRBV28 and TRBJ2-3; weak D call: TRBD2 (5 bases). Germline lookup yields CDR1 MDHEN and CDR2 SYDVKM. CDR3 length: 12 amino acids. Trimming pared 7 bases from V and 3 bases from J, leaving 8 bases between. The CDR3 bases are TGTGCCAGCACCGGGGAAACAGATACGCAGTATTTT. It specifies CASTGETDTQYF.

A few counts support this clonotype. V is TRBV11-2 and J is TRBJ2-5; possible D gene TRBD2, 6 bases. The CDR3 consists of 13 residues. Deletions cut 5 bases from V and 2 bases from J, with 9 bases between. Germline lookup yields CDR1 SGHAT and CDR2 FQNNGV. CDR3 DNA sequence: TGTGCCAGCAGCAAGGGACTTCAAGAGACCCAGTACTTC. Translating gives CASSKGLQETQYF.

This clonotype occurred a few times. This chain joins TRBV29-1 and TRBJ2-7; maybe TRBD2 (5 bases). Germline assignment: CDR1 SQVTM and CDR2 ANQGSEA. V dropped 3 bases and J dropped 6 bases, with 15 bases sitting between them. The CDR3 loop spans 13 amino acids. In DNA, the CDR3 is TGCAGCGTTGAGGGCAGCGGATGGGGCGAGCAGTACTTC. Translated: CSVEGSGWGEQYF.